The 23 T cell receptor beta chains given below trace back to one sample, sequenced in a study of CD8 T cells in ankylosing spondylitis (dated by TCRdb to the late 2010s). Study-level results and caveats: Blood from ankylosing spondylitis patients appeared to be characterized by a TCR beta motif made up of under ten highly homologous amino acid variants.

The library was generated by 5' RACE. The sample was run on an Illumina HiSeq 2500. TCRdb cleaned the public reads at Q25 with fastp, built clones with MiXCR and kept in-frame beta chains. Each CDR3 protein appears once, grouped with its most common genes and DNA. The sample records some 330,000 distinct CDR3 sequences, 6.5% to 10% of which are singletons. The top ten hold approximately 15% of the sample. No antigen has been assigned to these receptors. Sequenced material: blood, either unsorted or a sorted T cell fraction (not recorded which). The source of these receptors is a male donor with ankylosing spondylitis.

This clonotype has ten or more counts. J is TRBJ2-1 and V is TRBV25-1; 15 bases are shared with TRBD2. The V gene's germline CDR1 is MGHDK and CDR2 SYGVNS. The V and J ends lost 6 bases and 6 bases, in that order; junction bases with no gene match: 6. The CDR3 length is 16 residues. CDR3 sequence (DNA): TGTGCCAGCAGGCCGGGACTAGCGGGGGGCTTCAATGAGCAGTTCTTC. It yields the protein CASRPGLAGGFNEQFF.

The chain combines TRBV7-6 with TRBJ2-2; D call uncertain. The ends were cut back, 3 bases at V and 6 bases at J, with 11 bases in the middle. The CDR3 has 14 residues. The germline V gene has CDR1 SGHVS and CDR2 FNYEAQ. The CDR3 sequence: CASSLGRTAGELFF. The CDR3 DNA sequence: TGTGCCAGCAGCTTGGGCAGGACGGCCGGGGAGCTGTTTTTT.

This clonotype was detected ten times or more. This rearrangement joins TRBV28 to TRBJ2-3; 8 nucleotides match TRBD2. The CDR3 extends over 14 amino acids. Per germline, CDR1 MDHEN and CDR2 SYDVKM. J was trimmed by 2 bases and V by 6 bases; bases with no gene match: 4. CDR3 nucleotides: TGTGCCAGCAGGCCAGCGGGGGTCACAGATACGCAGTATTTT. This encodes CASRPAGVTDTQYF.

This clonotype was observed a handful of times. The V gene is TRBV6-2 or TRBV6-3, the J gene TRBJ2-1; TRBD2 matches at 7 bases. The CDR3 contains 14 residues. J was trimmed by 9 bases and V by 7 bases; bases with no gene match: 12. The germline gives CDR1 MNHEY, CDR2 SVGEGT. The CDR3 protein is CASNQRGVVSEQFF. The CDR3, as DNA: TGTGCCAGCAACCAACGGGGGGTTGTAAGTGAGCAGTTCTTC.

This chain joins TRBV5-1 and TRBJ1-1, with TRBD1 matching 10 bases. The V gene's germline CDR1 is SGHRS and CDR2 YFSETQ. The V gene end was trimmed by 4 bases and the J gene end by 6 bases; junction bases not matched to a gene: 3. CDR3 size: 13 residues. Here the CDR3 reads CASSPGQGSEAFF. In DNA form, the CDR3 reads TGCGCCAGCAGCCCGGGACAGGGGTCTGAAGCTTTCTTT.

The chain recombines TRBV3-1 with TRBJ1-2; D gene ambiguous. CDR1 LGHDT and CDR2 YNNKEL come from the germline V gene (reference sequence). The V end lost 2 bases, the J end lost 2 bases, and 21 bases lay between the germline ends. The CDR3 spans 18 residues. The chain's CDR3 is CASSQRPFERESNYGYTF. The CDR3 coding sequence is TGTGCCAGCAGCCAACGCCCATTCGAGAGGGAGTCGAACTATGGCTACACCTTC.

The chain uses TRBV20-1 and TRBJ2-1; 8 bases match TRBD2. CDR1 is DFQATT and CDR2 is SNEGSKA in the germline V gene (reference sequence). This CDR3 spans 16 amino acids. V was pared by 4 bases and J by 4 bases, with 12 bases of the junction left unmatched. The CDR3 nucleotides are TGCAGTGCTATTTTAAGCGGGAGTCGAAGGTACAATGAGCAGTTCTTC. As protein: CSAILSGSRRYNEQFF.

This clonotype was detected a few times. The chain is built from TRBV20-1 and TRBJ2-7; 8 nucleotides align to TRBD2. The germline V gene has CDR1 DFQATT and CDR2 SNEGSKA (reference sequence). The CDR3 loop spans 19 amino acids. V lost 5 bases, J lost 2 bases, and 23 bases stayed unmatched. The CDR3 is CSAGRTGQIGLAAPYEQYF. The CDR3 nucleotides are TGCAGTGCTGGCCGAACAGGGCAGATCGGACTAGCCGCACCCTACGAGCAGTACTTC.

This clonotype was counted only a few times. The V gene is TRBV7-2, the J gene TRBJ2-1, with 15 bases that match TRBD2. Trimming took 4 bases from V and 4 from J; bases not matched to a gene: 5. Germline assignment: CDR1 SGHTA and CDR2 FQGNSA. The CDR3 covers 17 residues. The CDR3 coding sequence is TGTGCCAGCAGCTCGGGACTAGCGGGAGGTTGGTACAATGAGCAGTTCTTC. Translated: CASSSGLAGGWYNEQFF.

This clonotype was seen repeatedly, ten times or more. The chain joins TRBV29-1 to TRBJ2-1, with 9 bases that match TRBD2. The CDR3 length is 14 residues. The V and J ends lost 4 bases and 4 bases, in that order; junction bases with no gene match: 5. The V gene's germline CDR1 is SQVTM and CDR2 ANQGSEA. The CDR3 region has the DNA TGCAGCGTTGGCCAAAGCGGGAGGTACAATGAGCAGTTCTTC. This codes for CSVGQSGRYNEQFF.

The CDR3 loop is CASSHRLAGGVDTQYF. The CDR3 bases are TGTGCCAGCAGCCACCGACTAGCGGGAGGGGTAGATACGCAGTATTTT. This chain uses TRBV9 with TRBJ2-3, with 14 nucleotides matching TRBD2. The CDR3 has 16 residues. CDR1 and CDR2 (germline): SGDLS, YYNGEE. V dropped 4 bases and J dropped 5; count of bases not matched to a gene: 6.

The V and J genes are TRBV7-9 and TRBJ1-1, with D tentatively TRBD1 (6 bases). The ends were cut back, 5 bases at V and 4 bases at J, with 11 bases in the middle. Germline values: CDR1 SEHNR, CDR2 FQNEAQ (reference sequence). CDR3 length: 13 amino acids. The CDR3 protein is CASSAQGATEAFF. The CDR3 bases are TGTGCCAGCAGCGCACAGGGAGCCACTGAAGCTTTCTTT.

At least ten counts were recorded for this clonotype. The J gene is TRBJ2-7, the V gene TRBV4-2; 10 bases align to TRBD2. The CDR3 consists of 17 residues. In germline, CDR1 is LGHNA, CDR2 YNFKEQ. Trimming cost V 1 base and J 5 bases; bases outside gene matches: 11. The CDR3 DNA reads TGTGCCAGCAGCCAAGGAAAATTACTAGCGGGACTGGACGAGCAGTACTTC. Translated, it gives CASSQGKLLAGLDEQYF.

This clonotype appeared a few times. The chain joins TRBV5-6 to TRBJ2-5; no reliable D call. The CDR3 consists of 12 residues. The germline CDR1 and CDR2 sequences are SGHDT and YYEEEE. V was pared by 3 bases and J by 5 bases, with 8 bases between. Here the CDR3 reads CASSSGSETQYF. CDR3 nucleotides: TGTGCCAGCAGCTCGGGTTCGGAGACCCAGTACTTC. Filled out from reference TRBV5-6 and TRBJ2-5, the complete variable domain reads DAGVTQSPTHLIKTRGQQVTLRCSPKSGHDTVSWYQQALGQGPQFIFQYYEEEERQRGNFPDRFSGHQFPNYSSELNVNALLLGDSALYLCASSSGSETQYFGPGTRLLVL.

This clonotype was recorded a few times. The chain couples TRBV18 to TRBJ2-3, with 7 nucleotides matching TRBD1. With 3 bases clipped from V and 5 bases from J, the junction kept 8 bases outside the gene matches. This CDR3 has 15 amino acids. The germline V gene has CDR1 KGHSH and CDR2 LQKENI. In nucleotides, the CDR3 is TGTGCCAGCTCACCGACAGGGCAGGGTCGAGATACGCAGTATTTT. Translating it yields CASSPTGQGRDTQYF.

This clonotype has only a few counts. The V call is TRBV20-1, the J call TRBJ2-1; 7 positions agree with TRBD1. The germline CDR1 and CDR2 sequences are DFQATT and SNEGSKA (reference sequence). Trimming cost V 2 bases and J 1 base; bases outside gene matches: 2. The CDR3 extends over 14 amino acids. In DNA, the CDR3 is TGCAGTGCTAGAAGGGACAGATCCTACAATGAGCAGTTCTTC. Translating gives CSARRDRSYNEQFF.

Many counts were recorded for this clonotype. The chain employs TRBV14 and TRBJ2-7; TRBD2 aligns across 9 bases. CDR1 is SGHDN, CDR2 FVKESK, per germline. This CDR3 spans 18 amino acids. Trimming removed 3 bases from V and 6 bases from J; junction bases left unmatched: 18. The CDR3 spells CASSHLSTLAGLGAEQYF. DNA of the CDR3: TGTGCCAGCAGCCACCTCTCAACCCTAGCGGGGTTAGGGGCCGAGCAGTACTTC. The full variable domain, its missing parts supplied by reference TRBV14 and TRBJ2-7, is EAGVTQFPSHSVIEKGQTVTLRCDPISGHDNLYWYRRVMGKEIKFLLHFVKESKQDESGMPNNRFLAERTGGTYSTLKVQPAELEDSGVYFCASSHLSTLAGLGAEQYFGPGTRLTVT.

This clonotype has ten or more counts. The chain has TRBV20-1 and TRBJ2-3; D remains unclear. This CDR3 is built from 14 residues. V was shortened by 2 bases and J by 2 bases, with 11 bases between the two germline ends. From germline, CDR1 is DFQATT and CDR2 SNEGSKA (reference sequence). The CDR3 spells CSARSIGDTDTQYF. CDR3 coding DNA: TGCAGTGCTAGATCAATTGGGGACACAGATACGCAGTATTTT.

V is TRBV3-1 and J is TRBJ2-1, with 13 nucleotides matching TRBD2. The CDR3 runs 18 residues. The germline V gene encodes CDR1 LGHDT and CDR2 YNNKEL (reference sequence). V gave up 1 base and J gave up 3 bases; unmatched junction bases: 6. This CDR3 is CASSQAGTSGNIYNEQFF. The CDR3 coding sequence is TGTGCCAGCAGCCAAGCGGGGACTAGCGGGAACATCTACAATGAGCAGTTCTTC.

This clonotype has a count of ten or more. The rearrangement links TRBV12-3 or TRBV12-4 to TRBJ1-1; D is uncertain. Trimming left V 2 bases short and J 2 bases short, with 12 bases between. CDR3 size: 15 residues. The CDR3: CASSLSGTPNTEAFF. In DNA form, the CDR3 reads TGTGCCAGCAGTTTATCCGGCACTCCTAACACTGAAGCTTTCTTT.

The chain links TRBV20-1 to TRBJ2-2, with D maybe TRBD2 (5 bases). Germline-derived CDR1 and CDR2 are DFQATT and SNEGSKA (reference sequence). This CDR3 spans 15 amino acids. V lost 4 bases and J 7 bases, leaving 19 bases between the germline ends. CDR3 residues: CSANHPQSEVGELFF. The DNA of the CDR3 is TGCAGTGCTAATCATCCTCAATCGGAGGTCGGGGAGCTGTTTTTT.

This clonotype was counted only a few times. V gene TRBV7-2 combines with J gene TRBJ2-1; a possible D gene is TRBD1 (6 bases). Germline lookup yields CDR1 SGHTA and CDR2 FQGNSA. This CDR3 has 15 amino acids. V was shortened by 1 base and J by 2 bases, with 9 bases between the two germline ends. The CDR3 nucleotides are TGTGCCAGCAGCTTAGGGGACATCGCCTACAATGAGCAGTTCTTC. Translation: CASSLGDIAYNEQFF.

The chain is built from TRBV7-9 and TRBJ1-2, with a weak D call TRBD1 (5 bases). CDR3 length: 15 amino acids. CDR1 and CDR2 from the germline V gene are SEHNR and FQNEAQ (reference sequence). Between the trimmed V and J ends, which lost 6 bases and 4 bases, there was a span of 18 bases. CDR3 amino acids: CASRSPGTGLYGYTF. The CDR3 DNA reads as TGTGCCAGCAGGTCCCCCGGGACCGGCCTCTATGGCTACACCTTC.